The source of this T cell receptor beta chain is a study of patients and donors after allogeneic stem cell transplantation. Germline lookup yields CDR1 KGHDR and CDR2 SFDVKD. Deletions cut 4 bases from V and 14 bases from J, with 22 bases between. There are 14 residues in the CDR3. TCRdb passed the RT-PCR reads through MiXCR, listing each CDR3 protein once. The table has some 230,000 distinct CDR3 sequences, roughly 13% seen once; the top ten hold 11%. The source material was blood, either unsorted or a sorted T cell fraction (not recorded which). The TCR originated in a human donor who was either an allogeneic HSCT recipient or a stem cell or donor lymphocyte infusion donor (not recorded which). It is not recorded whose cells these are; they may come from a transplant donor. V is TRBV24-1 and J is TRBJ2-5, with D maybe TRBD1 (5 bases). The DNA of the CDR3 is TGTGCCACCAGTGACGTCTCATTGACAGAAACCTTCTACTTC. This codes for CATSDVSLTETFYF.